Sequencing of this T cell receptor (beta chain) was carried out in a study of cytomegalovirus exposure and HLA in healthy donors. The PCR contained 60 Vbeta and 13 Jbeta primers. Assay used: immunoSEQ multiplex PCR; TCRdb lists only in-frame clones, some missing. The data show under 140,000 clones, approximately 79% seen once. The germline V and J ends were trimmed by 1 base and 7 bases, with 14 bases remaining between them. CDR1 SGHDT and CDR2 YYEEEE come from the germline V gene. The CDR3 is 14 residues long. Study-wide findings and caveats: Reportedly, diagnosis of cytomegalovirus status by the classifier showed high specificity and sensitivity.

This clone was detected a few times. Its antigen is still unknown. The receptor's source is a man aged 30-40 years in good health and CMV-seropositive. Source material: PBMCs. The J gene is TRBJ1-2, the V gene TRBV5-6; weak D call: TRBD1 (5 bases). The CDR3 loop is CASSLYGATGGYTF. In DNA form, the CDR3 reads TGTGCCAGCAGCTTGTATGGGGCCACGGGTGGCTACACCTTC.